This T cell receptor beta chain comes out of a study of T cell repertoires in cytomegalovirus infection. The CDR3 extends over 12 amino acids. Per germline, CDR1 SGHAT and CDR2 FQNNGV. V dropped 8 bases and J dropped 7; count of bases not matched to a gene: 7. Each CDR3 protein gets one entry after TCRdb re-called the reads with MiXCR. Counted here are about 400,000 distinct CDR3 sequences, roughly 18% occurring once; the ten biggest clones make up approximately 10%. The sequenced sample was PBMCs. The rearrangement uses TRBV11-2 and TRBJ2-7, with 8 positions matching TRBD2. This clonotype originated in a human donor in good health (CMV status not recorded). Some clones in this sample may be carry-over from other donors' samples. CDR3 protein: CASHGGGREQYF. DNA of the CDR3: TGTGCCAGCCACGGGGGGGGGAGAGAGCAGTACTTC.